This T cell receptor beta chain stems from a study of shared clonotypes between healthy human individuals. Some clones are missing from TCRdb's copy, which holds only in-frame ones; the method was immunoSEQ multiplex PCR. The table lists about 2 million clones, about 94% of them singletons. CD45RO negativity and positive selection for CCR7 defined naive CD8 cells, a population that excluded terminally differentiated effector memory CD45RA+ cells. Germline CDR1 is SQVTM and CDR2 is ANQGSEA. This CDR3 is 18 amino acids long. V shed 4 bases and J 0 bases; nucleotides not matched to a gene: 17. The sequence came from a man between 18 and 29 years old in good health. The specimen was naive CD8+ T cells sorted from blood. V gene TRBV29-1 combines with J gene TRBJ1-1; 7 bases line up with TRBD1. As DNA, the CDR3 is TGCAGCGTTGGAACCCTATCGGAGACAGGGCCCGTGAACACTGAAGCTTTCTTT. Translating it yields CSVGTLSETGPVNTEAFF.